What follows are 13 T cell receptor beta chains derived from one specimen sequenced in a study of CD8+CD57+ T cells in acquired aplastic anemia. The template used for profiling TCR beta VDJ and CDR3 was genomic DNA. TCRdb fed the reads into MiXCR, producing one record per CDR3 protein. Among roughly 130,000 distinct CDR3 sequences listed, around 46% were seen once. Sequenced material: sorted CD4+, CD8+, or CD8+CD57+ T cells (not recorded which) from PBMCs. The receptors were gathered from a human donor in good health, serving as a control.

This sequence joins TRBV20-1 and TRBJ2-7, with 10 bases lining up with TRBD2. V shed 1 base and J 4 bases; nucleotides not matched to a gene: 4. Germline CDR1 reads DFQATT; CDR2 reads SNEGSKA (reference sequence). The CDR3 sequence is 14 residues long. The CDR3 region has the DNA TGCAGTGCTAGAGGCCTAGCGGGGGCGTACGAGCAGTACTTC. Protein product: CSARGLAGAYEQYF.

This clonotype was observed a few times. V and J are TRBV10-3 and TRBJ1-6; a weak D match, TRBD1 (6 bases). The V gene's germline CDR1 is ENHRY and CDR2 SYGVKD. V lost 6 bases, J lost 12 bases, and 15 bases lay in between. The CDR3 contains 13 residues. The CDR3 DNA sequence: TGTGCCATCAGGGACACAGGGCGGGTACCCCTCCACTTT. Its translation is CAIRDTGRVPLHF.

This sequence joins TRBV29-1 and TRBJ1-1; D unresolved. The germline V gene encodes CDR1 SQVTM and CDR2 ANQGSEA. The V gene lost 0 bases and the J gene lost 0 bases, with 8 bases spanning the gap. This CDR3 is built from 14 residues. CDR3 coding DNA: TGCAGCGTTGAAGATCCAAGGATGAACACTGAAGCTTTCTTT. It specifies CSVEDPRMNTEAFF.

This clonotype was detected many times. CDR3 region: CSVEGGSTDTQYF. For the CDR3, the DNA is TGCAGCGTTGAGGGGGGGAGCACAGATACGCAGTATTTT. V usage is TRBV29-1 and J usage is TRBJ2-3; 7 positions match TRBD2. J lost 0 bases, V lost 3 bases, and 0 bases had no gene match. The CDR3 is made up of 13 amino acids. CDR1 and CDR2 from the germline V gene are SQVTM and ANQGSEA.

This clonotype has a count of ten or more. This chain links TRBV7-9 with TRBJ2-5, with D maybe TRBD2 (6 bases). The ends were cut back, 5 bases at V and 4 bases at J, with 20 bases in the middle. This CDR3 comprises 16 residues. Germline CDR1 reads SEHNR; CDR2 reads FQNEAQ (reference sequence). CDR3 residues: CASSPLKGLIGETQYF. The CDR3 DNA follows: TGTGCCAGCAGCCCTCTTAAGGGACTTATCGGAGAGACCCAGTACTTC.

V gene TRBV20-1 combines with J gene TRBJ2-5, with D possibly being TRBD2 (7 bases). The CDR3 runs to 14 residues. Per the germline V gene, CDR1 is DFQATT and CDR2 is SNEGSKA (reference sequence). Trimming removed 1 base at V and 2 bases at J, with 11 bases between. Here the CDR3 DNA reads TGCAGTGCTAGAGCGGGGGGCACTCAAGAGACCCAGTACTTC. It specifies CSARAGGTQETQYF.

Ten or more counts support this clonotype. This sequence joins TRBV14 and TRBJ1-6; D is unclear. Germline loops: CDR1 SGHDN, CDR2 FVKESK. This CDR3 has 14 amino acids. Trimming took 1 base from V and 4 from J, leaving 5 bases between them. CDR3 protein: CASSQGGYNSPLHF. The CDR3, as DNA: TGTGCCAGCAGCCAAGGAGGTTATAATTCACCCCTCCACTTT.

The CDR3 nucleotides read TGTGCCAGCAGGGACAGCTTAGTCCGGCAGGAAGATTCACCCCTCCACTTT. Protein: CASRDSLVRQEDSPLHF. V and J are TRBV2 and TRBJ1-6, with D perhaps TRBD1 (6 bases). Germline lookup yields CDR1 SNHLY and CDR2 FYNNEI. The CDR3 is 17 residues long. With 6 bases removed from V and 8 bases from J, the gap between germline ends came to 23 bases.

The sample holds many counts of this clonotype. It may be a read error: a sequence one base away is much more abundant. The chain has TRBV2 and TRBJ2-3; 7 bases align to TRBD2. CDR1 is SNHLY and CDR2 is FYNNEI in the germline V gene. This CDR3 has 14 residues. The DNA for the CDR3 is TGTGCCAGCAGGGCGGGGGAACCTCCGGATATGCAGTATTTT. Translation gives CASRAGEPPDMQYF.

The count of this clonotype is one. The chain uses TRBV9 and TRBJ2-5; D unresolved. The CDR3 is made up of 12 amino acids. Trimming took 2 bases from V and 5 from J, leaving 7 bases between them. The germline V gene has CDR1 SGDLS and CDR2 YYNGEE. The CDR3 nucleotides read TGTGCCAGCAGCGTCCGAAGTGAGACCCAGTACTTC. Protein sequence: CASSVRSETQYF.

This rearrangement joins TRBV2 to TRBJ1-1; no clear D gene. CDR3 length: 13 amino acids. Germline CDR1 and CDR2: SNHLY and FYNNEI. Trimming stripped 5 bases from V and 1 base from J, with 8 bases between. The CDR3 reads CASSLSTNTEAFF. DNA for the CDR3: TGTGCCAGCAGTCTCAGCACGAACACTGAAGCTTTCTTT.

A single count supports this clonotype. The gene calls are TRBV6-1 and TRBJ2-3; TRBD1 agrees at 8 bases. The CDR3 runs to 15 residues. In germline, CDR1 is MNHNS, CDR2 SASEGT. V lost 8 bases, J lost 3 bases, and 10 bases stayed unmatched. The CDR3 nucleotides read TGTGCCAGCGGCTCAGGGGGCGGGCGGACAGATACGCAGTATTTT. Protein: CASGSGGGRTDTQYF.

This clonotype was detected ten times or more. V and J are TRBV10-3 and TRBJ1-2; D gene unclear. Looked up from germline, CDR1 is ENHRY and CDR2 is SYGVKD. The CDR3 length is 13 residues. The V end was cut by 2 bases, the J end by 6 bases, with 10 bases between. As DNA, the CDR3 is TGTGCCATCAGTGAGATACGGGTCGATGGCTACACCTTC. Protein product: CAISEIRVDGYTF.